This TCR beta chain was obtained from a study of shared clonotypes between healthy human individuals. Study-wide findings and caveats: An anticipated effect of sequencing depth on clonotype sharing among donors was recognized.

Of note for this clone: What it recognizes is unknown.

TCRdb's table, derived via immunoSEQ multiplex PCR, lists solely in-frame clones and lacks some. Counted here are 2,100,000 or so clones, 95% occurring once; the ten biggest clones make up less than 0.15%. The study enrolled healthy HIV-negative adults without recent acute infections or vaccinations as donors. The ends were cut back, 1 base at V and 0 bases at J, with 9 bases in the middle. The CDR3 extends over 15 amino acids. Germline CDR1 is SGHDT and CDR2 is YYEEEE. The sequence was collected from a man aged 18 to 35 in good health. The chain uses TRBV5-6 and TRBJ2-3; possible D gene TRBD2, 6 bases. Sequenced: naive CD4+ T cells sorted from blood. Subset defined: CD45RA+ positively selected. In DNA, the CDR3 is TGTGCCAGCAGCTTGATACTAGCTAGCACAGATACGCAGTATTTT. Amino acids: CASSLILASTDTQYF.